A single T cell receptor beta chain is shown here with its context. The sample belongs to a study of shared clonotypes between healthy human individuals. Profiled with immunoSEQ multiplex PCR; TCRdb holds only in-frame clones, not every one. The sample holds about half a million clones, around 79% seen once. Germline values: CDR1 SGHDN, CDR2 FVKESK. Trimming shortened V by 4 bases and J by 6 bases, and 5 bases separated the two germline ends. This CDR3 region has 11 residues. This chain connects TRBV14 to TRBJ2-3; no definite D call. Sequenced material: PBMCs. The clonotype comes from a woman in her thirties or forties in good health. Some clones in this sample may be carry-over from other donors' samples. CDR3 region: CASSLGDTQYF. The CDR3 DNA follows: TGTGCCAGCAGCCTGGGGGATACGCAGTATTTT.